This T cell receptor (beta chain) was identified in a study of blood T cells in healthy people across ages. General study results and limits: Versus aged donors, long-lived donors had higher diversity and more naive CD4+ cells. Underestimates were what the diversity estimates from one million T cells were considered to be.

Trimming removed 5 bases from V and 7 bases from J, with 17 bases in between. The germline V gene has CDR1 MNHEY and CDR2 SVGAGI. There are 14 residues in the CDR3. With regard to this clonotype: Its antigen is still unknown.

Each of the donors had roughly 9.1 milliliters of peripheral blood drawn into EDTA-treated Vacutainer tubes. A second roughly 7 to 12 cycle PCR used barcoded and J-beta primers. Each cDNA molecule, via a template-switch adaptor with 12 random nucleotides, was tagged. In TCRdb, the 5' RACE reads were re-called with MiXCR into one record per CDR3 protein. The sample holds 600,000 to 1,000,000 distinct CDR3 sequences, 55% to 70% seen once. Input material: blood. The J gene is TRBJ1-1, the V gene TRBV6-5, with D tentatively TRBD1 (5 bases). The receptor comes from a man younger than 40 in good health. The CDR3 sequence: CASSASRDLIEAFF. DNA for the CDR3: TGTGCCAGCAGTGCCTCGAGGGACCTAATTGAAGCTTTCTTT.